Listed below are T cell receptor beta chains from one sample, sequenced in a study of OX40 agonist ivuxolimab in advanced cancers. TCRdb keeps only in-frame clones here, not all; method: immunoSEQ multiplex PCR. In the table there are about 72,000 clones, 75% to 90% of which are singletons. The material sequenced was CD4+ or CD8+ T cells sorted from blood, taken in a trial of the OX40 agonist ivuxolimab. Receptor source: an adult with an advanced solid tumor such as melanoma, head and neck, liver or kidney cancer. Each CDR3 is given with its conserved first and last residue. The order of the fields is D gene, clone size, V gene, J gene, CDR3 protein, CDR3 DNA. A D gene is named only where the DNA matches it firmly. Expanded clones are given a class, and other clones once, few, many or no size at all.

>NA|NA|TRBV11-2|TRBJ1-6
CASSLAGGAYNSPLHF
TGTGCCAGCAGCTTAGCGGGGGGCGCCTACAATTCACCCCTCCACTTT
>NA|NA|TRBV5-4|TRBJ2-5
CASSFSGEETQYF
TGTGCCAGCAGCTTCTCCGGAGAAGAGACCCAGTACTTC
>TRBD1|NA|TRBV18|TRBJ1-1
CASSAQGGQAEAFF
TGTGCCAGCTCCGCACAGGGAGGACAGGCTGAAGCTTTCTTT
>NA|NA|TRBV9|TRBJ2-5
CASSHGPFQETQYF
TGTGCCAGCAGCCACGGGCCATTCCAAGAGACCCAGTACTTC
>NA|NA|TRBV7-9|TRBJ2-7
CASSPPRHSDEQYF
TGTGCCAGCAGCCCCCCCCGTCATTCCGACGAGCAGTACTTC
>NA|NA|TRBV4-1|TRBJ2-7
CASSQVADGAYEQYF
TGCGCCAGCAGCCAAGTCGCGGACGGTGCGTACGAGCAGTACTTC
>NA|once|TRBV11-2|TRBJ1-2
CASSLNLGAGYTF
TGTGCCAGCAGCTTAAACTTAGGGGCCGGCTACACCTTC
>NA|NA|TRBV7-8|TRBJ1-4
CASSTNGRKLFF
TGTGCCAGCAGCACTAACGGGAGGAAACTGTTTTTT
>NA|NA|TRBV5-1|TRBJ1-2
CASSLSGIHGYTF
TGCGCCAGCAGCTTATCCGGGATTCACGGCTACACCTTC
>NA|NA|TRBV4-2|TRBJ2-7
CASSQDGGGTPYEQYF
TGTGCCAGCAGCCAAGATGGGGGGGGCACTCCCTACGAGCAGTACTTC
>NA|NA|TRBV2|TRBJ2-2
CASKKDTGRIGELFF
TGTGCCAGCAAAAAAGATACGGGTCGTATCGGGGAGCTGTTTTTT
>TRBD2|few|TRBV4-1|TRBJ2-1
CASSQAGGGLGEQFF
TGCGCCAGCAGCCAAGCTGGCGGGGGGTTGGGTGAGCAGTTCTTC
>NA|NA|TRBV7-8|TRBJ1-5
CASSEHRAHSNQPQHF
TGTGCCAGCAGCGAGCACAGGGCCCATAGCAATCAGCCCCAGCATTTT
>NA|NA|TRBV6-5|TRBJ1-3
CASSASWSTGNTIYF
TGTGCCAGCAGTGCCTCGTGGAGCACTGGAAACACCATATATTTT
>NA|NA|TRBV11-2|TRBJ2-1
CASSLVGRDDNEQFF
TGTGCCAGCAGCTTAGTAGGTAGGGACGACAATGAGCAGTTCTTC
>NA|NA|TRBV11-2|TRBJ2-2
CASKNGRGRGTGELFF
TGTGCCAGCAAGAACGGCAGGGGACGGGGCACCGGGGAGCTGTTTTTT
>TRBD2|once|TRBV4-1|TRBJ2-3
CASSPPKSTSGGAYTQYF
TGCGCCAGCAGCCCACCTAAAAGTACTAGCGGGGGGGCCTATACGCAGTATTTT
>NA|NA|TRBV28|TRBJ1-1
CASSFGTRGTEAFF
TGTGCCAGCAGTTTTGGGACCAGGGGCACTGAAGCTTTCTTT
>TRBD1|NA|TRBV13|TRBJ2-5
CASSLVPGQGQETQYF
TGTGCCAGCAGCTTAGTTCCAGGACAGGGCCAAGAGACCCAGTACTTC
>NA|NA|TRBV2|TRBJ1-6
CASTRGTGNSPLHF
TGTGCCAGCACTAGGGGGACGGGGAATTCACCCCTCCACTTT
>TRBD1|NA|TRBV28|TRBJ2-2
CASSPGGRTGELFF
TGTGCCAGCAGCCCAGGGGGCAGGACCGGGGAGCTGTTTTTT
>TRBD1|NA|TRBV5-1|TRBJ2-1
CASSLDRDNRNEQFF
TGCGCCAGCAGCCTCGACAGGGATAATCGCAATGAGCAGTTCTTC
>NA|NA|TRBV7-9|TRBJ1-5
CASTDGRAGQPQHF
TGTGCCAGCACAGACGGCAGGGCTGGTCAGCCCCAGCATTTT
>NA|NA|TRBV29-1|TRBJ1-3
CSVESGGGNTIYF
TGCAGCGTCGAGTCGGGTGGGGGAAACACCATATATTTT
>TRBD2|NA|TRBV9|TRBJ2-2
CASSAGLAGTGELFF
TGTGCCAGCAGCGCTGGACTAGCGGGCACCGGGGAGCTGTTTTTT
>NA|NA|TRBV6-1|TRBJ2-1
CASRLTKSSYNEQFF
TGTGCCAGCAGGCTGACCAAGAGCTCCTACAATGAGCAGTTCTTC
>NA|NA|TRBV5-1|TRBJ2-2
CASSLGQGFGGTGELFF
TGCGCCAGCAGCTTGGGACAGGGCTTCGGGGGCACCGGGGAGCTGTTTTTT
>TRBD1|NA|TRBV4-2|TRBJ1-5
CASSQLQGGPNQPQHF
TGTGCCAGCAGCCAACTGCAGGGGGGCCCTAATCAGCCCCAGCATTTT
>NA|NA|TRBV4-1|TRBJ2-6
CASSQGGVLGFSGANVLTF
TGCGCCAGCAGCCAAGGAGGGGTTTTAGGGTTCTCTGGGGCCAACGTCCTGACTTTC
>TRBD1|NA|TRBV2|TRBJ2-5
CASSQAGTGNQETQYF
TGTGCCAGCAGTCAAGCCGGGACAGGGAACCAAGAGACCCAGTACTTC
>NA|NA|TRBV28|TRBJ1-5
CASSFAGWGMGNQPQHF
TGTGCCAGCAGTTTCGCGGGTTGGGGAATGGGCAATCAGCCCCAGCATTTT
>NA|medium-sized|TRBV5-6|TRBJ1-2
CASRLLTGWIYGYTF
TGTGCCAGCAGACTCTTGACAGGTTGGATCTATGGCTACACCTTC
>NA|few|TRBV7-8|TRBJ2-2
CASRGSRDNTGELFF
TGTGCCAGCAGGGGTAGTCGGGATAACACCGGGGAGCTGTTTTTT
>NA|NA|TRBV5-1|TRBJ1-4
CASSLLTQDTATNEKLFF
TGCGCCAGCAGCTTATTGACACAAGATACGGCAACTAATGAAAAACTGTTTTTT
>NA|NA|TRBV5-4|TRBJ2-1
CASSLGVWRETVEQFF
TGTGCCAGCAGCTTGGGCGTTTGGAGGGAGACTGTAGAGCAGTTCTTC
>NA|NA|TRBV6-1|TRBJ2-3
CASSEEITVKNTQYF
TGTGCCAGCAGTGAAGAGATTACAGTTAAGAATACGCAGTATTTT
>NA|NA|TRBV12-5|TRBJ2-2
CASGGDRGTNTGELFF
TGTGCTAGTGGCGGGGATAGGGGAACGAACACCGGGGAGCTGTTTTTT
>NA|few|TRBV7-9|TRBJ1-2
CASSLVSAEGYTF
TGTGCCAGCAGCTTAGTTAGCGCCGAGGGCTACACCTTC
>NA|NA|TRBV5-1|TRBJ1-1
CASREDKNTEAFF
TGCGCCAGCAGAGAGGACAAGAACACTGAAGCTTTCTTT
>TRBD1|NA|TRBV28|TRBJ1-1
CASSPTPQGGTEAFF
TGTGCCAGCAGTCCCACCCCGCAGGGGGGCACTGAAGCTTTCTTT
>NA|NA|TRBV5-1|TRBJ2-1
CASMVAGSYNEQFF
TGCGCCAGCATGGTAGCCGGCTCCTACAATGAGCAGTTCTTC